This T cell receptor (beta chain) was recorded in a study of OX40 agonist ivuxolimab in advanced cancers. Turning to the study itself: Having had anti-PD-1, anti-PD-L1 or anti-CTLA-4 therapy before was allowed, and over 35% had some. Three patients got partial responses; one had hepatocellular carcinoma and two had cutaneous melanoma. Overall study findings and caveats: Still undetermined is the antigen specificity of the expanded peripheral T cells.

With respect to this clone: What it binds is not known.

With 0 bases clipped from V and 3 bases from J, the junction kept 4 bases outside the gene matches. Germline V lookup: CDR1 SGHDT, CDR2 YYEEEE. This CDR3 comprises 15 residues. Measured with immunoSEQ multiplex PCR; TCRdb has only the in-frame clones, and not every one. The sample holds more than 85,000 clones, approximately 89% seen once. This receptor was taken from an adult with an advanced solid tumor such as melanoma, head and neck, liver or kidney cancer. J is TRBJ1-2 and V is TRBV5-6, with 8 nucleotides matching TRBD1. The sequences come from CD4+ or CD8+ T cells sorted from blood, collected in a trial of the OX40 agonist ivuxolimab. CDR3 nucleotides: TGTGCCAGCAGCTTGGCCCCAGGGGGCGACTATGGCTACACCTTC. Its protein is CASSLAPGGDYGYTF.